This passage covers 15 T cell receptor beta chains from one sample sequenced in a study of CD8 T cells in ankylosing spondylitis (dated by TCRdb to the late 2010s). The library was prepared using 5' RACE. Data came from an Illumina HiSeq 2500. In TCRdb, the public reads were trimmed at Q25 with fastp and aligned with MiXCR, with productive beta chains retained. Entries that share a CDR3 protein sequence are merged under the most common genes and DNA. This sample comprises about 240,000 distinct CDR3 sequences, about 10% of them detected only once. In total, the top ten clones hold 6% to 7.5% of the sample. Specimen: blood, either unsorted or a sorted T cell fraction (not recorded which). The receptor source for this set is a male donor with ankylosing spondylitis or in good health (not recorded which).

The chain links TRBV12-3 or TRBV12-4 to TRBJ2-3, with TRBD2 matching over 15 bases. The trim removed 10 bases at V and 4 bases at J, leaving 18 bases unmatched. The CDR3 sequence is 19 residues long. This chain's CDR3 is CAISRLGLAGGPGADTQYF. CDR3 bases: TGTGCCATCAGCCGCCTTGGACTAGCGGGGGGGCCAGGAGCAGATACGCAGTATTTT.

This clonotype was observed at least ten times. J is TRBJ2-2 and V is TRBV9, with D unresolved. The V and J ends lost 1 base and 5 bases respectively, with 0 bases between them. Germline loops: CDR1 SGDLS, CDR2 YYNGEE. The CDR3 runs 11 residues. The CDR3 region is CASSVTGELFF. DNA for the CDR3: TGTGCCAGCAGCGTAACCGGGGAGCTGTTTTTT. Using reference TRBV9 and TRBJ2-2 for the parts outside the CDR3, the full variable domain is DSGVTQTPKHLITATGQRVTLRCSPRSGDLSVYWYQQSLDQGLQFLIQYYNGEERAKGNILERFSAQQFPDLHSELNLSSLELGDSALYFCASSVTGELFFGEGSRLTVL.

This clonotype came up many times. This sequence joins TRBV4-2 and TRBJ2-2; D is possibly TRBD2 (5 bases). The CDR3 is made up of 16 amino acids. Trimming removed 1 base at V and 5 bases at J, with 14 bases between. Looked up from germline, CDR1 is LGHNA and CDR2 is YNFKEQ. The CDR3 here is CASSQVSDTRTGELFF. CDR3 in DNA: TGTGCCAGCAGCCAAGTTAGCGACACCCGAACCGGGGAGCTGTTTTTT.

This clonotype was picked up many times. The chain links TRBV5-1 to TRBJ2-5, with D perhaps matching TRBD1 (6 bases). The CDR3 sequence is 13 residues long. CDR1 and CDR2 (germline): SGHRS, YFSETQ. V was clipped by 0 bases and J by 3 bases, with 6 bases between them. CDR3 DNA: TGCGCCAGCAGCTTGGGGACAGAAGAGACCCAGTACTTC. The encoded protein is CASSLGTEETQYF.

This clonotype occurred many times. The chain joins TRBV29-1 to TRBJ1-1, with D perhaps matching TRBD1 (5 bases). V shed 4 bases and J shed 0 bases, with 12 bases lying between them. Germline CDR1 SQVTM, CDR2 ANQGSEA. The CDR3 has 14 residues. The CDR3 region is CSVADNFMNTEAFF. The CDR3, as DNA: TGCAGCGTTGCGGACAACTTCATGAACACTGAAGCTTTCTTT.

This clonotype was detected many times. V usage is TRBV28 and J usage is TRBJ1-4; no clear D. This CDR3 spans 15 amino acids. The germline CDR1 and CDR2 sequences are MDHEN and SYDVKM. V gave up 6 bases and J gave up 1 base, with 12 bases separating them. CDR3 nucleotides: TGTGCCAGCAGGGAATATAAAGGAACTAATGAAAAACTGTTTTTT. Translated: CASREYKGTNEKLFF.

This clonotype was seen repeatedly, ten times or more. The chain links TRBV12-3 or TRBV12-4 to TRBJ2-1, with D perhaps matching TRBD1 (6 bases). The CDR3 has 15 residues. Trimming took 7 bases from V and 0 from J, leaving 13 bases between them. CDR3 in amino acids: CASTPTGSSYNEQFF. CDR3 DNA sequence: TGTGCCAGCACCCCTACAGGGAGCTCCTACAATGAGCAGTTCTTC.

Only a few counts were recorded for this clonotype. The rearrangement links TRBV7-9 to TRBJ2-5; D not certain. Germline CDR1 SEHNR, CDR2 FQNEAQ (reference sequence). Trimming left V 8 bases short and J 4 bases short, with 17 bases between. This CDR3 is 14 amino acids long. CDR3 in DNA: TGTGCCAGCGCCCCGGCCACGGCCCCAGAGACCCAGTACTTC. It is translated as CASAPATAPETQYF.

The table lists this clonotype with a few counts. The chain couples TRBV29-1 to TRBJ2-5, with D perhaps matching TRBD1 (6 bases). The CDR3 loop spans 12 amino acids. The V gene's germline CDR1 is SQVTM and CDR2 ANQGSEA. V was shortened by 7 bases and J by 3 bases, with 12 bases between the two germline ends. The CDR3 DNA follows: TGCAGCGCCCTATGGACAGAAGAGACCCAGTACTTC. It specifies CSALWTEETQYF.

The table lists this clonotype with many counts. The chain employs TRBV29-1 and TRBJ2-7, with 7 bases identical to TRBD1. The length of the CDR3 is 13 residues. The trim removed 8 bases at V and 1 base at J, leaving 8 bases unmatched. Germline CDR1 is SQVTM and CDR2 is ANQGSEA. CDR3 nucleotide sequence: TGCAGCTATACGTCGGACAGGTCCTACGAGCAGTACTTC. Encoded protein: CSYTSDRSYEQYF.

This clonotype has at least ten counts. V gene TRBV12-3 or TRBV12-4 combines with J gene TRBJ1-1; no firm D call. The CDR3 length is 16 residues. Trimming cost V 6 bases and J 1 base, with 18 bases left between them. CDR3 bases: TGTGCCAGCAGCCGGGCCCTAATGGCTGAGAACACTGAAGCTTTCTTT. Translation: CASSRALMAENTEAFF.

This clonotype has ten or more counts. V and J are TRBV5-1 and TRBJ2-5; D call uncertain. CDR3 length: 14 amino acids. The V end was cut by 0 bases, the J end by 1 base, with 7 bases between. CDR1 and CDR2 from the germline V gene are SGHRS and YFSETQ. CDR3 sequence reads: CASSLVSGQETQYF. The CDR3 DNA reads TGCGCCAGCAGCTTGGTATCCGGCCAAGAGACCCAGTACTTC.

The chain recombines TRBV5-1 with TRBJ1-2; D is unresolved. CDR1 is SGHRS, CDR2 YFSETQ, per germline. V gave up 4 bases and J gave up 6 bases, with 13 bases separating them. CDR3 length: 13 amino acids. The CDR3 spells CASSRNRADGYTF. CDR3 bases: TGCGCCAGCAGCAGAAATAGAGCGGATGGCTACACCTTC.

This chain joins TRBV7-7 and TRBJ2-3; no firm D call. The V and J ends lost 5 bases and 2 bases respectively, with 8 bases between them. Germline CDR1 reads SSHAT; CDR2 reads FNYEAQ (reference sequence). This CDR3 has 13 residues. The CDR3 spells CASSPENTDTQYF. CDR3 DNA sequence: TGTGCCAGCAGCCCAGAAAACACAGATACGCAGTATTTT.

This clonotype was recorded many times. The CDR3 nucleotides are TGTGCCAGCACCCCCGGGGGACGCGGGACCCAGTACTTC. Translated: CASTPGGRGTQYF. The chain combines TRBV12-3 or TRBV12-4 with TRBJ2-5, with D possibly matching TRBD2 (6 bases). The CDR3 extends over 13 amino acids. Trimming shortened V by 7 bases and J by 7 bases, and 16 bases separated the two germline ends.